The 30 T cell receptor beta chains given below trace back to one sample, sequenced in a study of OX40 agonist ivuxolimab in advanced cancers. Clones were read by immunoSEQ multiplex PCR, and TCRdb kept only the in-frame ones, dropping some. The repertoire has 46,000 or so clones, around 87% of them found once; the top ten carry about 10%. The starting material was CD4+ or CD8+ T cells sorted from blood, obtained in a trial of the OX40 agonist ivuxolimab. The receptors were gathered from an adult with an advanced solid tumor such as melanoma, head and neck, liver or kidney cancer.

CDR3 amino acids: CASSYDSDSYEQYF. For the CDR3, the DNA is TGTGCCAGCAGTTACGACTCAGACTCCTACGAGCAGTACTTC. The gene calls are TRBV6-6 and TRBJ2-7; the D is unclear. The CDR3 length is 14 residues. CDR1 and CDR2 (germline): MNHNY, SVGAGI (reference sequence). V was shortened by 2 bases and J by 0 bases, with 8 bases between the two germline ends.

The rearrangement links TRBV6-4 to TRBJ2-5, with D perhaps matching TRBD1 (5 bases). The germline gives CDR1 MRHNA, CDR2 SNTAGT. V lost 3 bases and J lost 4, with 9 bases in between. The CDR3 runs 13 residues. This CDR3 reads CASSEWGGETQYF. The CDR3 region has the DNA TGTGCCAGCAGTGAGTGGGGCGGAGAGACCCAGTACTTC.

This clone was counted between two and nine times. This chain joins TRBV5-6 and TRBJ1-1; possibly TRBD1 for D (6 bases). This CDR3 contains 13 residues. Trimming removed 6 bases at V and 1 base at J, with 10 bases between. Germline V gene lookup returns CDR1 SGHDT and CDR2 YYEEEE. CDR3 coding DNA: TGTGCCAGCAACAGGGAATGGAACACTGAAGCTTTCTTT. Translated: CASNREWNTEAFF.

This clone is medium-sized by share. The chain combines TRBV15 with TRBJ2-5; the D gene could be TRBD1 or TRBD2 (5 bases each). Between the trimmed V and J ends, which lost 0 bases and 5 bases, there was a span of 13 bases. Germline V gene sequence: CDR1 LNHNV, CDR2 YYDKDF (reference sequence). The CDR3 length is 15 residues. The CDR3 reads CATSRDLNGAETQYF. The DNA for the CDR3 is TGTGCCACCAGCAGAGATCTCAACGGGGCGGAGACCCAGTACTTC.

This clone was counted a single time. V usage is TRBV30 and J usage is TRBJ1-2; 7 bases are a match to TRBD1. Unmatched junction bases numbered 6, after V lost 7 bases and J lost 4 bases. CDR3 length equals 12 residues. Germline CDR1 and CDR2: GTSNPN and SVGIG (reference sequence). CDR3 sequence (DNA): TGTGCCTACCTGGGACAGAGCTATGGCTACACCTTC. Its protein is CAYLGQSYGYTF.

This chain uses TRBV5-5 with TRBJ1-3, with no clear D. The V and J ends lost 4 bases and 2 bases respectively, with 19 bases between them. This CDR3 contains 17 residues. Germline assignment: CDR1 SGHKS and CDR2 YYEKEE (reference sequence). CDR3 nucleotides: TGTGCCAGCAGCGCGCTTAGTGCCAGTCGCCCTGGAAACACCATATATTTT. The encoded protein is CASSALSASRPGNTIYF. Full variable domain (rest looked up from reference TRBV5-5 and TRBJ1-3): DAGVTQSPTHLIKTRGQQVTLRCSPISGHKSVSWYQQVLGQGPQFIFQYYEKEERGRGNFPDRFSARQFPNYSSELNVNALLLGDSALYLCASSALSASRPGNTIYFGEGSWLTVV.

The chain carries TRBV19 and TRBJ2-7, with 9 bases aligning to TRBD1. The CDR3 loop spans 14 amino acids. V shed 10 bases and J 4 bases; nucleotides not matched to a gene: 11. CDR1 and CDR2 (germline): LNHDA, SQIVND (reference sequence). The CDR3 sequence: CATSPGQGGYEQYF. The CDR3 DNA sequence: TGTGCCACCAGCCCGGGACAGGGAGGTTACGAGCAGTACTTC.

The V and J genes are TRBV7-2 and TRBJ2-5; D is uncertain. The CDR3 loop spans 12 amino acids. Trimming took off 6 bases at V and 0 bases at J, with 5 bases between the two ends. Germline CDR1 reads SGHTA; CDR2 reads FQGNSA. The CDR3 loop reads CASSQYQETQYF. In DNA, the CDR3 is TGTGCCAGCAGTCAGTACCAAGAGACCCAGTACTTC.

This clone appeared a few times. V is TRBV2 and J is TRBJ2-7; D unresolved. Trimming took 3 bases from V and 11 from J, leaving 2 bases between them. Germline CDR1 and CDR2: SNHLY and FYNNEI. This CDR3 has 8 residues. CDR3 loop: CASSEEYF. For the CDR3, the DNA is TGTGCCAGCAGTGAGGAGTACTTC.

This clone was counted once. V gene TRBV6-1 combines with J gene TRBJ1-2, with 7 bases lining up with TRBD1. With V trimmed by 6 bases and J by 6 bases, 13 bases remained unmatched. Germline lookup yields CDR1 MNHNS and CDR2 SASEGT. There are 15 residues in the CDR3. CDR3 protein: CASRPRDSSFHGYTF. CDR3 DNA: TGTGCCAGCAGGCCTCGGGACAGTTCTTTCCATGGCTACACCTTC.

The J gene is TRBJ2-6, the V gene TRBV4-2, with no clear D. CDR3 size: 17 residues. V shed 3 bases and J shed 0 bases, with 12 bases lying between them. Germline V gene lookup returns CDR1 LGHNA and CDR2 YNFKEQ. The CDR3, as DNA: TGTGCCAGCAGCCATCTGACTCCCTTCTCTGGGGCCAACGTCCTGACTTTC. Amino acid sequence: CASSHLTPFSGANVLTF.

The chain carries TRBV13 and TRBJ2-3; perhaps TRBD1 as D (6 bases). With 5 bases removed from V and 4 bases from J, the gap between germline ends came to 10 bases. The V gene's germline CDR1 is PRHDT and CDR2 FYEKMQ (reference sequence). The CDR3 covers 13 residues. CDR3 in amino acids: CASSPDRPDTQYF. The CDR3 nucleotides are TGTGCCAGCAGCCCGGACAGACCAGATACGCAGTATTTT. The full variable domain, with the rest looked up from reference TRBV13 and TRBJ2-3, is AAGVIQSPRHLIKEKRETATLKCYPIPRHDTVYWYQQGPGQDPQFLISFYEKMQSDKGSIPDRFSAQQFSDYHSELNMSSLELGDSALYFCASSPDRPDTQYFGPGTRLTVL.

In this sample, this clone turned up once. The chain uses TRBV6-5 and TRBJ2-7, with D possibly matching TRBD2 (5 bases). The V end lost 6 bases, the J end lost 10 bases, and 16 bases lay between the germline ends. Looked up from germline, CDR1 is MNHEY and CDR2 is SVGAGI. This CDR3 comprises 12 residues. The CDR3 nucleotides read TGTGCCAGCAGCTTGGAGGATACAATACAGTACTTC. It translates to CASSLEDTIQYF.

The J gene is TRBJ2-5, the V gene TRBV4-1; possibly TRBD2 for D (5 bases). The V gene's germline CDR1 is MGHRA and CDR2 YSYEKL. CDR3 size: 15 residues. Trimming pared 2 bases from V and 1 base from J, leaving 11 bases between. This CDR3 reads CASSQRSGAQETQYF. CDR3 bases: TGCGCCAGCAGCCAAAGGAGCGGAGCCCAAGAGACCCAGTACTTC.

This chain joins TRBV7-9 and TRBJ1-1; 7 nucleotides match TRBD1. The CDR3 length is 13 residues. Germline V lookup: CDR1 SEHNR, CDR2 FQNEAQ (reference sequence). V lost 5 bases, J lost 1 base, and 1 base stayed unmatched. CDR3 in DNA: TGTGCCAGCAGCGGGACAGAGAACACTGAAGCTTTCTTT. Residues: CASSGTENTEAFF.

This sequence joins TRBV4-3 and TRBJ2-1, with D possibly being TRBD2 (5 bases). The CDR3 totals 13 residues. The germline gives CDR1 LGHNA, CDR2 YSLEER. Trimming pared 0 bases from V and 9 bases from J, leaving 9 bases between. CDR3 nucleotide sequence: TGCGCCAGCAGCCAAGACAGCGGCGGTGAGCAGTTCTTC. Protein product: CASSQDSGGEQFF.

Within the sample, this clone is medium-sized. The chain has TRBV19 and TRBJ1-5; D is unclear. The CDR3 runs to 15 residues. Trimming shortened V by 1 base and J by 3 bases, and 10 bases separated the two germline ends. Germline CDR1 LNHDA, CDR2 SQIVND (reference sequence). The CDR3 sequence is CASSIVWSFNQPQHF. The CDR3 DNA reads TGTGCCAGTAGTATAGTCTGGAGTTTCAATCAGCCCCAGCATTTT.

V is TRBV14 and J is TRBJ2-5; D is perhaps TRBD1 (5 bases). The CDR3 covers 15 residues. The germline V gene encodes CDR1 SGHDN and CDR2 FVKESK. Deletions cut 0 bases from V and 5 bases from J, with 13 bases between. The CDR3 nucleotides read TGTGCCAGCAGCCAAGATATGGCAGGGTACGAGACCCAGTACTTC. It yields the protein CASSQDMAGYETQYF.

The rearrangement links TRBV7-2 to TRBJ2-4; TRBD1 matches at 12 bases. J was trimmed by 6 bases and V by 3 bases; bases with no gene match: 9. The CDR3 is 17 amino acids. Germline lookup yields CDR1 SGHTA and CDR2 FQGNSA. CDR3 residues: CASSFPGQGARGNIQYF. The CDR3 bases are TGTGCCAGCAGCTTTCCGGGACAGGGGGCCCGCGGAAACATTCAGTACTTC.

Points on this clone: Additional DNA sequences in this sample encode the identical CDR3. The gene calls are TRBV15 and TRBJ2-7; the D gene is possibly TRBD1 (5 bases). The V end was cut by 3 bases, the J end by 3 bases, with 12 bases between. This CDR3 is 14 amino acids long. Germline CDR1 is LNHNV and CDR2 is YYDKDF (reference sequence). Here the CDR3 reads CATSRVVDSYEQYF. DNA for the CDR3: TGTGCCACCAGCAGGGTTGTTGACAGCTACGAGCAGTACTTC. The full variable domain, its missing parts supplied by reference TRBV15 and TRBJ2-7, is DAMVIQNPRYQVTQFGKPVTLSCSQTLNHNVMYWYQQKSSQAPKLLFHYYDKDFNNEADTPDNFQSRRPNTSFCFLDIRSPGLGDTAMYLCATSRVVDSYEQYFGPGTRLTVT.

This clone was counted only a few times. The CDR3 nucleotides are TGTGCCAGCAGCCAAGAGGGGACTAGCGTCGCGCAAGAGACCCAGTACTTC. Translation gives CASSQEGTSVAQETQYF. The chain joins TRBV4-2 to TRBJ2-5, with TRBD2 identical over 10 bases. With V trimmed by 0 bases and J by 2 bases, 6 bases remained unmatched. CDR3 length: 17 residues. Germline lookup yields CDR1 LGHNA and CDR2 YNFKEQ.

CDR3 DNA: TGTGCCAGCAGCCGGGGACCCTACGAGCAGTACTTC. Amino acid sequence: CASSRGPYEQYF. The chain has TRBV14 and TRBJ2-7; either TRBD1 or TRBD2 may supply D (5 bases each). CDR1 is SGHDN and CDR2 is FVKESK in the germline V gene. This CDR3 spans 12 amino acids. The V end lost 4 bases, the J end lost 2 bases, and 6 bases lay between the germline ends.

The J gene is TRBJ2-3, the V gene TRBV2; 12 nucleotides line up with TRBD2. The J segment lost 6 bases and the V segment lost 7 bases, leaving 5 bases of the junction unmatched. The germline gives CDR1 SNHLY, CDR2 FYNNEI. The CDR3 extends over 14 amino acids. CDR3 coding DNA: TGTGCCAGCAAGCAGCTAGCGGGAGGGGATACGCAGTATTTT. This gives the protein CASKQLAGGDTQYF.

The rearrangement links TRBV7-6 to TRBJ2-7, with D tentatively TRBD1 (7 bases). Trimming removed 1 base at V and 5 bases at J, with 12 bases between. The length of the CDR3 is 14 residues. In germline, CDR1 is SGHVS, CDR2 FNYEAQ. The CDR3, as DNA: TGTGCCAGCAGCTTAGAGGAGGGGGCTGACGAGCAGTACTTC. Translation: CASSLEEGADEQYF.

This chain uses TRBV6-5 with TRBJ2-3; 11 bases agree with TRBD2. Germline-derived CDR1 and CDR2 are MNHEY and SVGAGI. The CDR3 is 15 residues long. J lost 4 bases, V lost 7 bases, and 7 bases had no gene match. CDR3 nucleotides: TGTGCCAGCACCACTAGCGGGAGCGTGGCAGATACGCAGTATTTT. Translating gives CASTTSGSVADTQYF.

This sequence joins TRBV6-6 and TRBJ2-7, with D perhaps TRBD1 (6 bases). CDR1 MNHNY and CDR2 SVGAGI come from the germline V gene (reference sequence). V shed 3 bases and J shed 0 bases, with 12 bases lying between them. This CDR3 has 15 amino acids. The CDR3 reads CASSYRTDSSYEQYF. In DNA, the CDR3 is TGTGCCAGCAGTTATCGGACAGATAGCTCCTACGAGCAGTACTTC.

The CDR3 here is CASSLEQGGTDTQYF. For the CDR3, the DNA is TGTGCCAGCAGCTTAGAACAGGGGGGCACAGATACGCAGTATTTT. The chain is built from TRBV13 and TRBJ2-3, with 8 bases that match TRBD1. CDR3 length equals 15 residues. Germline loops: CDR1 PRHDT, CDR2 FYEKMQ (reference sequence). The ends lost 1 base at V and 1 base at J; junction bases unmatched: 1.

The rearrangement uses TRBV29-1 and TRBJ2-5; D call uncertain. V lost 4 bases to trimming and J lost 2 bases, with 14 bases between them. Germline V gene lookup returns CDR1 SQVTM and CDR2 ANQGSEA. The CDR3 loop spans 14 amino acids. CDR3 bases: TGCAGCGTTGGTCGGGTTGGTAGGCAAGAGACCCAGTACTTC. Its protein product is CSVGRVGRQETQYF.

J is TRBJ2-1 and V is TRBV6-5, with 7 bases identical to TRBD2. Germline assignment: CDR1 MNHEY and CDR2 SVGAGI. V lost 7 bases and J lost 4; bases outside the gene matches: 4. The CDR3 extends over 13 amino acids. The CDR3 DNA follows: TGTGCCAGCAAAGCGGGACCATACAATGAGCAGTTCTTC. This codes for CASKAGPYNEQFF.

This chain connects TRBV6-1 to TRBJ1-1, with a weak D call TRBD1 (5 bases). The germline V gene has CDR1 MNHNS and CDR2 SASEGT. The CDR3 extends over 15 amino acids. Between the trimmed V and J ends, which lost 6 bases and 1 base, there was a span of 15 bases. CDR3 amino acids: CASRARDSPNTEAFF. The CDR3 DNA sequence: TGTGCCAGCAGAGCCAGAGACAGTCCGAACACTGAAGCTTTCTTT.